This T cell receptor beta chain was identified in a study of OX40 agonist ivuxolimab in advanced cancers. Study summary: In this trial design, patients received ivuxolimab intravenously at 0.01 to 10 mg/kg every 2 weeks. Anti-PD-1, anti-PD-L1 or anti-CTLA-4 therapy given earlier was allowed, and 40% had some. The study, taken as a whole, reports: People who partly responded at 0.1-3.0 mg/kg had some of the least clonal expansion seen.

Sequencing was performed with immunoSEQ multiplex PCR; in TCRdb, only in-frame clones are kept and a portion is missing. The data contain tens of thousands of clones, approximately 88% of them singletons. The CDR3 sequence is 17 residues long. CDR1 is SGHRS and CDR2 is YFSETQ in the germline V gene. The V gene end was trimmed by 2 bases and the J gene end by 0 bases; junction bases not matched to a gene: 3. Regarding this clone: Its antigen is as yet unknown.

The sample was CD4+ or CD8+ T cells sorted from blood, taken in a trial of the OX40 agonist ivuxolimab. This clonotype was sampled from an adult with an advanced solid tumor such as melanoma, head and neck, liver or kidney cancer. The V and J genes are TRBV5-1 and TRBJ2-6; 9 nucleotides agree with TRBD1. DNA for the CDR3: TGCGCCAGCAGCTTAGGGACAGGGTCCTCTGGGGCCAACGTCCTGACTTTC. Protein sequence: CASSLGTGSSGANVLTF. Combining the CDR3 with reference TRBV5-1 and TRBJ2-6 gives the whole variable domain KAGVTQTPRYLIKTRGQQVTLSCSPISGHRSVSWYQQTPGQGLQFLFEYFSETQRNKGNFPGRFSGRQFSNSRSEMNVSTLELGDSALYLCASSLGTGSSGANVLTFGAGSRLTVL.